The 26 T cell receptor beta chains below come from one sample, sequenced in a study of graft-versus-host responses after intestinal transplantation. Sequenced by immunoSEQ multiplex PCR; TCRdb stores in-frame clones only, minus some. Of about 48,000 clones listed, 80% to 95% were seen once; the top ten hold about 2.5%. For these TCRs, the target antigens are not known. This specimen was unstimulated CD4+ T cells sorted from spleen or lymph node cells, taken before transplant. The receptors here all came from a human donor who was the organ donor for an intestinal transplant.

The genes are TRBV6-5 and TRBJ2-7; no clear D. The V end was cut by 4 bases, the J end by 6 bases, with 7 bases between. This CDR3 comprises 11 residues. CDR1 MNHEY and CDR2 SVGAGI come from the germline V gene. The CDR3 loop is CASSFMFEQYF. The CDR3 DNA reads as TGTGCCAGCAGTTTCATGTTCGAGCAGTACTTC.

The chain carries TRBV9 and TRBJ2-7, with TRBD2 matching 15 bases. CDR1 and CDR2 (germline): SGDLS, YYNGEE. V lost 0 bases, J lost 4 bases, and 5 bases stayed unmatched. There are 17 residues in the CDR3. The CDR3 DNA follows: TGTGCCAGCAGCGTAGACGGGGGACTAGCGGGAGGTTACGAGCAGTACTTC. Translated: CASSVDGGLAGGYEQYF.

The J gene is TRBJ2-1, the V gene TRBV28, with 8 nucleotides matching TRBD2. Per germline, CDR1 MDHEN and CDR2 SYDVKM. Unmatched junction bases numbered 3, after V lost 2 bases and J lost 0 bases. CDR3 length: 16 residues. The CDR3 DNA is TGTGCCAGCAGTTTACCCGGGACTAGCTCCTACAATGAGCAGTTCTTC. Translation: CASSLPGTSSYNEQFF. Filled out from reference TRBV28 and TRBJ2-1, the complete variable domain reads DVKVTQSSRYLVKRTGEKVFLECVQDMDHENMFWYRQDPGLGLRLIYFSYDVKMKEKGDIPEGYSVSREKKERFSLILESASTNQTSMYLCASSLPGTSSYNEQFFGPGTRLTVL.

This chain links TRBV10-3 with TRBJ2-3, with unresolved D. Germline loops: CDR1 ENHRY, CDR2 SYGVKD. Trimming removed 2 bases at V and 3 bases at J, with 15 bases between. The CDR3 loop spans 16 amino acids. CDR3 residues: CAISERPAEKTDTQYF. CDR3 sequence (DNA): TGTGCCATCAGTGAGAGGCCCGCCGAGAAAACAGATACGCAGTATTTT.

V gene TRBV9 combines with J gene TRBJ1-5, with 7 bases identical to TRBD1. The CDR3 sequence is 16 residues long. J gave up 4 bases and V 0 bases, and 7 bases lay outside the gene matches. From germline, CDR1 is SGDLS and CDR2 YYNGEE. CDR3 DNA: TGTGCCAGCAGCGTAGGAGAGGGGGCATTTAATCAGCCCCAGCATTTT. It codes for CASSVGEGAFNQPQHF.

This clone showed up just once. The rearrangement joins TRBV9 to TRBJ2-2; D is tentatively TRBD1 or TRBD2 (5 bases each). V was cut by 2 bases and J by 7 bases, with 27 bases left in between. This CDR3 has 19 residues. Germline CDR1 SGDLS, CDR2 YYNGEE. CDR3 sequence (DNA): TGTGCCAGCAGCGTCGGACCAGGGACCACCCTTACTAGTGACGGGGAGCTGTTTTTT. This codes for CASSVGPGTTLTSDGELFF.

This clone has just a few counts. The chain combines TRBV7-2 with TRBJ1-3, with 8 bases fitting TRBD1. V lost 6 bases and J lost 1; bases outside the gene matches: 5. CDR1 and CDR2 (germline): SGHTA, FQGNSA. The CDR3 contains 15 residues. The CDR3 nucleotides read TGTGCCAGCAGTATCCAGGGGGCGTCTGGAAACACCATATATTTT. It is translated as CASSIQGASGNTIYF.

The J gene is TRBJ1-2, the V gene TRBV7-2, with D maybe TRBD1 (5 bases). V was shortened by 5 bases and J by 1 base, with 11 bases between the two germline ends. In germline, CDR1 is SGHTA, CDR2 FQGNSA. The CDR3 sequence is 14 residues long. DNA for the CDR3: TGTGCCAGCAGCCCTATGACAGTTAACTATGGCTACACCTTC. Amino acid sequence: CASSPMTVNYGYTF.

The chain is built from TRBV14 and TRBJ1-2; 7 positions match TRBD1. Germline loops: CDR1 SGHDN, CDR2 FVKESK. The CDR3 is 13 amino acids. The V gene end was trimmed by 5 bases and the J gene end by 3 bases; junction bases not matched to a gene: 3. CDR3: CASSTQGYYGYTF. The DNA for the CDR3 is TGTGCCAGCAGCACACAGGGGTACTATGGCTACACCTTC.

The chain combines TRBV7-9 with TRBJ1-2; D is possibly TRBD1 (6 bases). In germline, CDR1 is SEHNR, CDR2 FQNEAQ (reference sequence). Trimming pared 2 bases from V and 6 bases from J, leaving 22 bases between. CDR3 length equals 17 residues. DNA of the CDR3: TGTGCCAGCAGCTTACTCTTTGGAGGGAGGGGGGTCGATGGCTACACCTTC. Amino acids: CASSLLFGGRGVDGYTF.

V is TRBV4-3 and J is TRBJ1-1; 7 positions match TRBD1. Trimming at V came to 3 bases and at J to 1 base, leaving 5 bases not matched to a gene. The length of the CDR3 is 15 residues. The germline CDR1 and CDR2 sequences are LGHNA and YSLEER. The CDR3 bases are TGCGCCAGCAGCCAGAGAGACAGGGCGAACACTGAAGCTTTCTTT. Translating it yields CASSQRDRANTEAFF.

J is TRBJ2-1 and V is TRBV30; 9 bases line up with TRBD2. CDR3 size: 15 residues. V lost 0 bases to trimming and J lost 2 bases; unmatched junction nucleotides: 2. The V gene's germline CDR1 is GTSNPN and CDR2 SVGIG (reference sequence). DNA of the CDR3: TGTGCCTGGAGTGTAGCTAGCGGGACCTACAATGAGCAGTTCTTC. Translation: CAWSVASGTYNEQFF.

On this clone: Other DNA sequences in this sample translate to the same CDR3. The chain uses TRBV28 and TRBJ2-7; TRBD2 aligns across 12 bases. The J segment lost 1 base and the V segment lost 9 bases, leaving 7 bases of the junction unmatched. The CDR3 contains 15 residues. Germline CDR1 reads MDHEN; CDR2 reads SYDVKM. The CDR3 DNA follows: TGTGCCAGTTTTGGGCTAGCGGGAGGGTCCTACGAGCAGTACTTC. Translating gives CASFGLAGGSYEQYF.

V and J are TRBV11-2 and TRBJ2-1, with 7 nucleotides matching TRBD2. The CDR3 is 13 amino acids. The junction had 8 bases not matched to a gene; V was cut back by 0 bases and J by 15 bases. The germline V gene has CDR1 SGHAT and CDR2 FQNNGV. The CDR3 bases are TGTGCCAGCAGCTTAGAGACTAGCAGCCTACCGTTCTTC. Translation gives CASSLETSSLPFF.

The gene calls are TRBV19 and TRBJ2-7; 9 positions match TRBD2. J was trimmed by 1 base and V by 2 bases; bases with no gene match: 3. Germline CDR1 is LNHDA and CDR2 is SQIVND (reference sequence). The CDR3 has 15 residues. The CDR3 protein is CASSIFLAGSYEQYF. In DNA, the CDR3 is TGTGCCAGTAGTATATTCCTAGCGGGATCCTACGAGCAGTACTTC.

The chain has TRBV5-4 and TRBJ1-2; unclear D gene. This CDR3 has 13 amino acids. Trimming removed 4 bases at V and 6 bases at J, with 13 bases between. CDR1 and CDR2 from the germline V gene are SGHNT and YYREEE (reference sequence). CDR3 nucleotides: TGTGCCAGCAGCCCGGCAGACGGACATGGCTACACCTTC. Translating it yields CASSPADGHGYTF. The full variable domain, with the rest looked up from reference TRBV5-4 and TRBJ1-2, is ETGVTQSPTHLIKTRGQQVTLRCSSQSGHNTVSWYQQALGQGPQFIFQYYREEENGRGNFPPRFSGLQFPNYSSELNVNALELDDSALYLCASSPADGHGYTFGSGTRLTVV.

The chain combines TRBV28 with TRBJ2-3, with D maybe TRBD1 (5 bases). V lost 10 bases, J lost 4 bases, and 18 bases lay in between. The CDR3 extends over 14 amino acids. In germline, CDR1 is MDHEN, CDR2 SYDVKM. CDR3 protein: CAITPRVGADTQYF. The CDR3 bases are TGTGCCATTACCCCCAGGGTAGGGGCAGATACGCAGTATTTT. Combining the CDR3 with reference TRBV28 and TRBJ2-3 gives the whole variable domain DVKVTQSSRYLVKRTGEKVFLECVQDMDHENMFWYRQDPGLGLRLIYFSYDVKMKEKGDIPEGYSVSREKKERFSLILESASTNQTSMYLCAITPRVGADTQYFGPGTRLTVL.

The CDR3, as DNA: TGTGCCAGCAGTTCGAGACTAGCGGACCGCACCGGGGAGCTGTTTTTT. Translation gives CASSSRLADRTGELFF. The J gene is TRBJ2-2, the V gene TRBV27; 9 bases match TRBD2. The CDR3 covers 16 residues. The V gene's germline CDR1 is MNHEY and CDR2 SMNVEV (reference sequence). After removal of 4 bases from V and 4 bases from J, the junction contained 7 bases not matched to a gene.

This rearrangement joins TRBV6-1 to TRBJ1-1; D unresolved. V was pared by 5 bases and J by 2 bases, with 15 bases between. CDR3 length equals 15 residues. Germline CDR1 and CDR2: MNHNS and SASEGT. The CDR3 spells CASSPRRRINTEAFF. For the CDR3, the DNA is TGTGCCAGCAGTCCCCGCCGGCGGATAAACACTGAAGCTTTCTTT.

V is TRBV19 and J is TRBJ1-2; no definite D call. Looked up from germline, CDR1 is LNHDA and CDR2 is SQIVND (reference sequence). The CDR3 has 12 residues. V dropped 2 bases and J dropped 10 bases, with 11 bases sitting between them. In DNA form, the CDR3 reads TGTGCCAGTAGTATAAGGGATTGGGCCTACACCTTC. Translation gives CASSIRDWAYTF.

The chain employs TRBV18 and TRBJ1-4, with D unresolved. This CDR3 has 16 amino acids. The V end lost 2 bases, the J end lost 0 bases, and 10 bases lay between the germline ends. CDR1 KGHSH and CDR2 LQKENI come from the germline V gene. Here the CDR3 reads CASSPFQDTTNEKLFF. The DNA for the CDR3 is TGTGCCAGCTCACCATTCCAAGATACAACTAATGAAAAACTGTTTTTT.

The table lists this clone with a count of one. The V gene is TRBV11-2, the J gene TRBJ2-3; TRBD2 matches 12 bases. The CDR3 consists of 18 residues. With V trimmed by 3 bases and J by 0 bases, 7 bases remained unmatched. Germline assignment: CDR1 SGHAT and CDR2 FQNNGV. The CDR3 reads CASSLLGLAGTSTDTQYF. CDR3 DNA: TGTGCCAGCAGCTTGCTTGGACTAGCGGGAACTAGCACAGATACGCAGTATTTT. The full variable domain, its missing parts supplied by reference TRBV11-2 and TRBJ2-3, is EAGVAQSPRYKIIEKRQSVAFWCNPISGHATLYWYQQILGQGPKLLIQFQNNGVVDDSQLPKDRFSAERLKGVDSTLKIQPAKLEDSAVYLCASSLLGLAGTSTDTQYFGPGTRLTVL.

The chain has TRBV30 and TRBJ1-2; D may be TRBD1 (6 bases). This CDR3 comprises 13 residues. V shed 0 bases and J shed 8 bases, with 13 bases lying between them. Germline V gene sequence: CDR1 GTSNPN, CDR2 SVGIG (reference sequence). DNA for the CDR3: TGTGCCTGGAGTGTACGGGGGGCTGAGGGCTACACCTTC. Translating it yields CAWSVRGAEGYTF.

This sequence joins TRBV27 and TRBJ1-2, with TRBD1 identical over 7 bases. Trimming took 5 bases from V and 5 from J; bases not matched to a gene: 11. The CDR3 is made up of 15 amino acids. Germline CDR1 reads MNHEY; CDR2 reads SMNVEV (reference sequence). The CDR3 DNA follows: TGTGCCAGCAGTCTACAGGGGACCTCTCGGTATGGCTACACCTTC. It encodes CASSLQGTSRYGYTF.

V is TRBV30 and J is TRBJ2-1; 8 positions match TRBD1. This CDR3 spans 15 amino acids. Germline V gene lookup returns CDR1 GTSNPN and CDR2 SVGIG (reference sequence). Trimming cost V 1 base and J 4 bases; bases outside gene matches: 6. This CDR3 reads CAWSARQGRYNEQFF. The CDR3 DNA sequence: TGTGCCTGGAGTGCCCGACAGGGGCGTTACAATGAGCAGTTCTTC.

The chain combines TRBV9 with TRBJ2-7; D remains ambiguous. The CDR3 length is 14 residues. CDR1 SGDLS and CDR2 YYNGEE come from the germline V gene. Trimming pared 0 bases from V and 5 bases from J, leaving 12 bases between. The CDR3 region is CASSVALSNHEQYF. The CDR3 DNA follows: TGTGCCAGCAGCGTAGCACTCTCAAACCACGAGCAGTACTTC.